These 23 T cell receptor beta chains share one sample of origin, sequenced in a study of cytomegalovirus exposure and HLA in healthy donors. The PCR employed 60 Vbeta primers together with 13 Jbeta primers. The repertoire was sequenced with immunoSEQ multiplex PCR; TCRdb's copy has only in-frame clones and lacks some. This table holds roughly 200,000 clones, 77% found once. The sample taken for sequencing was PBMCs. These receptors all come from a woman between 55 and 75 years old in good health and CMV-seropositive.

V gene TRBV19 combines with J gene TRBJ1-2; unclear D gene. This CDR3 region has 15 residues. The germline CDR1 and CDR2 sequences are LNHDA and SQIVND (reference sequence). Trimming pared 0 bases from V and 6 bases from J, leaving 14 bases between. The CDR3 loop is CASSIDLPREDGYTF. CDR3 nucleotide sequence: TGTGCCAGTAGTATAGATCTTCCACGAGAGGATGGCTACACCTTC. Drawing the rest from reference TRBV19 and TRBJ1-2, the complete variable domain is DGGITQSPKYLFRKEGQNVTLSCEQNLNHDAMYWYRQDPGQGLRLIYYSQIVNDFQKGDIAEGYSVSREKKESFPLTVTSAQKNPTAFYLCASSIDLPREDGYTFGSGTRLTVV.

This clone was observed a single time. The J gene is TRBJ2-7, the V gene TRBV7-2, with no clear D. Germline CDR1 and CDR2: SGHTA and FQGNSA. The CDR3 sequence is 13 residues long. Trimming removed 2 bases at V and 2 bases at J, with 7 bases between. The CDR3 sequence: CASSLMTTYEQYF. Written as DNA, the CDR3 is TGTGCCAGCAGCTTAATGACAACCTACGAGCAGTACTTC.

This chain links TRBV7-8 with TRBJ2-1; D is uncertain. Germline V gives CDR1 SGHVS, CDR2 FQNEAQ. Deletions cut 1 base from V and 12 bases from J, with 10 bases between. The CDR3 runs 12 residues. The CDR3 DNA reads TGTGCCAGCAGCTTAGTCACTTGGTTGCAGTTCTTC. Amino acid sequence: CASSLVTWLQFF.

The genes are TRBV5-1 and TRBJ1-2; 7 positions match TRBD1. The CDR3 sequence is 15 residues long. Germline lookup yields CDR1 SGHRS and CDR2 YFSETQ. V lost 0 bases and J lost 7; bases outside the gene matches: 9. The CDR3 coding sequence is TGCGCCAGCAGCTTGGGAGACAGGGCGTGGGGTGGCTACACCTTC. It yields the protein CASSLGDRAWGGYTF.

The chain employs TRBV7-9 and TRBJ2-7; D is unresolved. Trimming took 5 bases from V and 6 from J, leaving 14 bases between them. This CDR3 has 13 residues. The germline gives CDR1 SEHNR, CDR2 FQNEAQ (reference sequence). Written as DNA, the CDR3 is TGTGCCAGCAGCCCCCCCACCCTCGGCGAGCAGTACTTC. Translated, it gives CASSPPTLGEQYF.

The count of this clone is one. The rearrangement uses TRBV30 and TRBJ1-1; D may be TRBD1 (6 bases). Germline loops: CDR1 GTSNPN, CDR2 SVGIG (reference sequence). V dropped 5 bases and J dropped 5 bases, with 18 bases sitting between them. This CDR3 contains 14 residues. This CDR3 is CAWWRGGRVTEAFF. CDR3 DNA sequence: TGTGCCTGGTGGAGAGGGGGGAGGGTGACTGAAGCTTTCTTT. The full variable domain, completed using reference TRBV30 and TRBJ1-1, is SQTIHQWPATLVQPVGSPLSLECTVEGTSNPNLYWYRQAAGRGLQLLFYSVGIGQISSEVPQNLSASRPQDRQFILSSKKLLLSDSGFYLCAWWRGGRVTEAFFGQGTRLTVV.

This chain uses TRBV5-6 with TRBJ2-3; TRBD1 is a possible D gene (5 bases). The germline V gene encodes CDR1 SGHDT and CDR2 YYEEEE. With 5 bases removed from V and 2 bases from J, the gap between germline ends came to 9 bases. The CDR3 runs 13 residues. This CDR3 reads CASSYGHTDTQYF. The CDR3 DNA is TGTGCCAGCAGTTATGGACACACAGATACGCAGTATTTT.

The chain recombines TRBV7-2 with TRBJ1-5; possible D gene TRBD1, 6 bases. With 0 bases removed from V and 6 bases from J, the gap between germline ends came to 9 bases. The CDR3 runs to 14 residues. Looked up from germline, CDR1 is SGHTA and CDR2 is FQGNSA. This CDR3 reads CASSLAGGSQPQHF. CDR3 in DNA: TGTGCCAGCAGCTTAGCAGGGGGAAGTCAGCCCCAGCATTTT.

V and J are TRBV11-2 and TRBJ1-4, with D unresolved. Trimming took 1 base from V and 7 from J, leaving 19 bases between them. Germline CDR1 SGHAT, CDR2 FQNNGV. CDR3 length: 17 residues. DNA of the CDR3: TGTGCCAGCAGCTTAGGAGATCGGTGGGGAGGTGTTGAAAAACTGTTTTTT. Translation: CASSLGDRWGGVEKLFF. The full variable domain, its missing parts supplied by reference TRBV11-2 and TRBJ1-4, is EAGVAQSPRYKIIEKRQSVAFWCNPISGHATLYWYQQILGQGPKLLIQFQNNGVVDDSQLPKDRFSAERLKGVDSTLKIQPAKLEDSAVYLCASSLGDRWGGVEKLFFGSGTQLSVL.

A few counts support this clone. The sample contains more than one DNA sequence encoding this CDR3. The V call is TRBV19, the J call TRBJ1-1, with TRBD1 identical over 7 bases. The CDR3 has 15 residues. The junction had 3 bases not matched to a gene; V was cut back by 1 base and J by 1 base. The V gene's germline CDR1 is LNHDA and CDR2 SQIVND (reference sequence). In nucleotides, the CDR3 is TGTGCCAGTAGTATAGCGCCAGGGGGGAACACTGAAGCTTTCTTT. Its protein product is CASSIAPGGNTEAFF.

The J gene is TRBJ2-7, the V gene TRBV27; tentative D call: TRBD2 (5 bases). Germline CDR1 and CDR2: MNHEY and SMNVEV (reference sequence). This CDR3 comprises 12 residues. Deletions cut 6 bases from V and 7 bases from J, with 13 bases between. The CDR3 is CASSRGPREQYF. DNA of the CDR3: TGTGCCAGCAGCCGAGGGCCTCGTGAGCAGTACTTC.

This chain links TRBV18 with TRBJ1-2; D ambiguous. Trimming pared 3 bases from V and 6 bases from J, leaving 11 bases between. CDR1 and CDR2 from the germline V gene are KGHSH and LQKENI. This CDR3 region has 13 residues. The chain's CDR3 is CASSPNRENGYTF. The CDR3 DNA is TGTGCCAGCTCACCTAACCGGGAAAATGGCTACACCTTC.

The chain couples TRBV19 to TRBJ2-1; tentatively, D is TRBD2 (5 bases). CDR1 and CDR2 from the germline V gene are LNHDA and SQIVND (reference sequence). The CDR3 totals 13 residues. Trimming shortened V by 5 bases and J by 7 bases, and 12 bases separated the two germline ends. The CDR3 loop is CASSLGVGNEQFF. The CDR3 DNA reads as TGTGCCAGTAGTCTGGGAGTTGGGAATGAGCAGTTCTTC.

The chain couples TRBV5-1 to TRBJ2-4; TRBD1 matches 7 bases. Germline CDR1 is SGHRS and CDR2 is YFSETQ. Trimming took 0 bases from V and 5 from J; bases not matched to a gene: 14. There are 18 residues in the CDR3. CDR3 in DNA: TGCGCCAGCAGCTTGGTAGGGGGCGTCCCCCAGGCTCAAAACATTCAGTACTTC. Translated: CASSLVGGVPQAQNIQYF.

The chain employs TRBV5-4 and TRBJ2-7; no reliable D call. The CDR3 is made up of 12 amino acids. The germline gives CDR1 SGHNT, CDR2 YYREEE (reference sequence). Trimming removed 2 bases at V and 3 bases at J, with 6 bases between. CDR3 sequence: CASSFGHYEQYF. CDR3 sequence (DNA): TGTGCCAGCAGCTTTGGGCACTACGAGCAGTACTTC.

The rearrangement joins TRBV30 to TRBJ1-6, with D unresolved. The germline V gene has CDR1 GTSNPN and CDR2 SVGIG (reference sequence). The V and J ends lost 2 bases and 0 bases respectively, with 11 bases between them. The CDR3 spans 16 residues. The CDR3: CAWSRRRNSYNSPLHF. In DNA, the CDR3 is TGTGCCTGGAGTAGACGGAGGAACTCCTATAATTCACCCCTCCACTTT.

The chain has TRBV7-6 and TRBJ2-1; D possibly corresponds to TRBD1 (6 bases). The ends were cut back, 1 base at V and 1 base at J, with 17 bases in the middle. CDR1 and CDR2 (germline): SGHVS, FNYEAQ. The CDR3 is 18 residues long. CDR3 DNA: TGTGCCAGCAGCTTAGTAGGAGGTACAGGGAGTTCCTACAATGAGCAGTTCTTC. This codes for CASSLVGGTGSSYNEQFF.

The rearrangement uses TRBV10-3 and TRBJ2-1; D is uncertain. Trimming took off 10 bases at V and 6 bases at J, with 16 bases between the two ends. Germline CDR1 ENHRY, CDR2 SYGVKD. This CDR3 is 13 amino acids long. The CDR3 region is CATRIDVINEQFF. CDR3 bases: TGTGCCACGAGAATTGATGTCATCAATGAGCAGTTCTTC.

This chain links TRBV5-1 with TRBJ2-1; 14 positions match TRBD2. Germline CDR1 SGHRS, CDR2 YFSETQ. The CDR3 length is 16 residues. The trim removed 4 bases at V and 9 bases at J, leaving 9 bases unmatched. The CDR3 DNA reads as TGCGCCAGCAGCCTCGGGACTAGCGGGAGTATGGGTGAGCAGTTCTTC. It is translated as CASSLGTSGSMGEQFF.

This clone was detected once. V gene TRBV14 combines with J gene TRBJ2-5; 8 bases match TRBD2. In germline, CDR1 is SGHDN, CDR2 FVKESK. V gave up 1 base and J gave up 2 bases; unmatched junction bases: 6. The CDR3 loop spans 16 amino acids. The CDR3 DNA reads TGTGCCAGCAGCCAAGGACTAGCGCCACGTCAAGAGACCCAGTACTTC. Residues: CASSQGLAPRQETQYF. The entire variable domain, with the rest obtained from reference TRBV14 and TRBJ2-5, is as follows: EAGVTQFPSHSVIEKGQTVTLRCDPISGHDNLYWYRRVMGKEIKFLLHFVKESKQDESGMPNNRFLAERTGGTYSTLKVQPAELEDSGVYFCASSQGLAPRQETQYFGPGTRLLVL.

CDR3 in amino acids: CAWSLLRQGGEKLFF. The CDR3 nucleotides read TGTGCCTGGAGTTTATTAAGACAGGGTGGTGAAAAACTGTTTTTT. The V and J genes are TRBV30 and TRBJ1-4, with 7 bases lining up with TRBD1. Germline V gene lookup returns CDR1 GTSNPN and CDR2 SVGIG (reference sequence). The ends lost 2 bases at V and 7 bases at J; junction bases unmatched: 10. The CDR3 sequence is 15 residues long.

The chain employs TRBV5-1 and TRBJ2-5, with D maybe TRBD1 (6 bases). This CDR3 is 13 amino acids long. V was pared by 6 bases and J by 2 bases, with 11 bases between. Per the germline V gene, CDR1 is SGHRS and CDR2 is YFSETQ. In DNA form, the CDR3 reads TGCGCCAGCACCGGACAGCCACAAGAGACCCAGTACTTC. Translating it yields CASTGQPQETQYF.

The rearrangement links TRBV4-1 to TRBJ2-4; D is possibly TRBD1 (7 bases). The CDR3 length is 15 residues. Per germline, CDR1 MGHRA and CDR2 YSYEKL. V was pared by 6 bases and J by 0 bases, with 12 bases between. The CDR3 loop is CASRPQGGAKNIQYF. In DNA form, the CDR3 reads TGCGCCAGCAGACCTCAGGGGGGAGCCAAAAACATTCAGTACTTC.